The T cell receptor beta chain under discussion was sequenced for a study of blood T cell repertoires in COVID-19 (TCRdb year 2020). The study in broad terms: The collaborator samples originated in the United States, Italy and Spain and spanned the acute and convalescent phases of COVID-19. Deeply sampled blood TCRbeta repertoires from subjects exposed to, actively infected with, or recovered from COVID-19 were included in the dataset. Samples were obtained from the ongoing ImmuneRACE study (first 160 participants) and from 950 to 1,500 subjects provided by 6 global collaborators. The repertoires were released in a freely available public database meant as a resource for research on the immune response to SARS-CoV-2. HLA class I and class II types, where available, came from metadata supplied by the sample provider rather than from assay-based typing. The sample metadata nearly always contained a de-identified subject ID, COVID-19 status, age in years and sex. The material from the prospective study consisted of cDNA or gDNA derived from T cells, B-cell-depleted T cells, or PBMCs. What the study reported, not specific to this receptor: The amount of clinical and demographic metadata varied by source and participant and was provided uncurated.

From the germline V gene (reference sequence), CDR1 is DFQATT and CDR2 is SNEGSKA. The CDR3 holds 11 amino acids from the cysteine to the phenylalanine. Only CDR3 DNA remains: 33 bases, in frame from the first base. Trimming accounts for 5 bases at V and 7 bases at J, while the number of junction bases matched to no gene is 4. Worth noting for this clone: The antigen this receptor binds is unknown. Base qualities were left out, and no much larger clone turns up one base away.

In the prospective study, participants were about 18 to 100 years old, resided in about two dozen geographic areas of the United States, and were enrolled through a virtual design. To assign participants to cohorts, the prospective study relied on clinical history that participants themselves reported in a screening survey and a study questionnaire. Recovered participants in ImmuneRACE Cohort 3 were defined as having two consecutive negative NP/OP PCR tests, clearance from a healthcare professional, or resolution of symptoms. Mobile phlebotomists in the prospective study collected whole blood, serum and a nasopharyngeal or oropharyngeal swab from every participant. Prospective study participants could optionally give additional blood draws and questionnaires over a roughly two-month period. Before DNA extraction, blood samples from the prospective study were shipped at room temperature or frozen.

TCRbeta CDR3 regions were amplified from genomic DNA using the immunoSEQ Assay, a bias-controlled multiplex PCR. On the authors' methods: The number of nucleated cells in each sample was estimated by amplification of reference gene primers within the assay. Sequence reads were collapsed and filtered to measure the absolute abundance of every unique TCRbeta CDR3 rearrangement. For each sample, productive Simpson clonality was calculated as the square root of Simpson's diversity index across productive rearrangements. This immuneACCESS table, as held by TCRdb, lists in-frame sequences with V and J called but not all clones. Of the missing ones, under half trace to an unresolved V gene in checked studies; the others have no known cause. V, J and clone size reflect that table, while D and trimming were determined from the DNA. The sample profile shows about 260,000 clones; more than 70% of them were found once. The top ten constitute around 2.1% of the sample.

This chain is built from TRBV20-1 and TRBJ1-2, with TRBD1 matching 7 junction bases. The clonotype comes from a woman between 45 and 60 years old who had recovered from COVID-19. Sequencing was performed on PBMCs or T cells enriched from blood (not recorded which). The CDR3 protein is CSARDSSGYTF. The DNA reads TGCAGTGCTCGGGACAGCTCTGGCTACACCTTC.